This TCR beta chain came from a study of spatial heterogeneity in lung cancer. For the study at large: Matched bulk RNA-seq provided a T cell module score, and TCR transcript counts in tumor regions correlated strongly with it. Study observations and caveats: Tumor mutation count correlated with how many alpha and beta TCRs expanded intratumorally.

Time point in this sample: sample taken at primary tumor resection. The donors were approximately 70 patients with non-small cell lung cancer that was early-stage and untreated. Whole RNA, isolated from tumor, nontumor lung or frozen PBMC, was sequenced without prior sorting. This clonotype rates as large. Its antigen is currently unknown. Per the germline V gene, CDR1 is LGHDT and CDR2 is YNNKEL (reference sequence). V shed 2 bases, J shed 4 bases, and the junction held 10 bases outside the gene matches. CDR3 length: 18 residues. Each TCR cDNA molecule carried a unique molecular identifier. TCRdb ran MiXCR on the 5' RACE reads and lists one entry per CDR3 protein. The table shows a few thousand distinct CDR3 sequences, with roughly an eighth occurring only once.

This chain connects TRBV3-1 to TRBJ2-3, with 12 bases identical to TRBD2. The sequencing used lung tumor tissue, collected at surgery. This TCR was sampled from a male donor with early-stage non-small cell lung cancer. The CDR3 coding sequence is TGTGCCAGCAGCCAACCCCTTGGACTAGCGGGGCCTTCAGATACGCAGTATTTT. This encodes CASSQPLGLAGPSDTQYF.